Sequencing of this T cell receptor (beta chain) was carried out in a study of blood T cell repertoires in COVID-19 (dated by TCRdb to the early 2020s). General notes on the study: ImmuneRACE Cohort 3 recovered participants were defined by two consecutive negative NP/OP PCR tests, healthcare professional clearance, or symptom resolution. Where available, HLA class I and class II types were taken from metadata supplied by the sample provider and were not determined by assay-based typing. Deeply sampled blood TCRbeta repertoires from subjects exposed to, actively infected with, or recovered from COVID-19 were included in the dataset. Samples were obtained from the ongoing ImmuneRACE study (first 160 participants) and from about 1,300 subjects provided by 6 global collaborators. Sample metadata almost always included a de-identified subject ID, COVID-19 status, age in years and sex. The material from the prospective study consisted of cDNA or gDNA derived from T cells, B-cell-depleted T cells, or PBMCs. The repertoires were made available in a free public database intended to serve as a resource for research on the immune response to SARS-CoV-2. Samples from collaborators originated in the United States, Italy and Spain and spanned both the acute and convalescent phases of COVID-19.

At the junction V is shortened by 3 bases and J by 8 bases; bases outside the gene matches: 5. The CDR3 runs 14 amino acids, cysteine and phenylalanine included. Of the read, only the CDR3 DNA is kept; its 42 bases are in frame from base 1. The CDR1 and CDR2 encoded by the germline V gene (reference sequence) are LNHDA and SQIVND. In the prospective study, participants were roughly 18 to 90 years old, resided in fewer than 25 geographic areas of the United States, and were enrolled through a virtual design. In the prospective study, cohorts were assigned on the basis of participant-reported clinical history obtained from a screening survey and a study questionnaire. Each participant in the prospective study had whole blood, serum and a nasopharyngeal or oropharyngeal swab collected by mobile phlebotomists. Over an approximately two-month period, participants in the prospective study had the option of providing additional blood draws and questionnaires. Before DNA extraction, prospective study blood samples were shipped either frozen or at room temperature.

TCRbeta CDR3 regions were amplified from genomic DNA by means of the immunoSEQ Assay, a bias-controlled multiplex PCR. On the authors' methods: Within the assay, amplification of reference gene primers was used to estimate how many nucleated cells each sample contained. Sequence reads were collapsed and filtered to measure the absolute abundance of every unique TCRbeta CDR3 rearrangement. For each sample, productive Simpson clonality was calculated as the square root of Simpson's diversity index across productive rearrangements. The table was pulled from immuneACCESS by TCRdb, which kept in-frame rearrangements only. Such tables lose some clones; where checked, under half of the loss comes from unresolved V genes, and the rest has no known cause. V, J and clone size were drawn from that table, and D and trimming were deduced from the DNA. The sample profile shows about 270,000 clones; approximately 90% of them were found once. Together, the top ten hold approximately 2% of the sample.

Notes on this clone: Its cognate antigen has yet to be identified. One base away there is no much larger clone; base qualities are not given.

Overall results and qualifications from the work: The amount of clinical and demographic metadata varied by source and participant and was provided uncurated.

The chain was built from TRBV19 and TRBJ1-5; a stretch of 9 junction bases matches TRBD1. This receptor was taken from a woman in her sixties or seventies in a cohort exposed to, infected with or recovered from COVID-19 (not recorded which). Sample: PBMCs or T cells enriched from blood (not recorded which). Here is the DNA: TGTGCCAGTAGTATCGGGACAGGGAGAGAGCCCCAGCATTTT. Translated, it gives CASSIGTGREPQHF.